This TCR beta chain was sequenced in a study of cytomegalovirus exposure and HLA in healthy donors (dated by TCRdb to about 2017). Regarding the complete study: In an earlier analysis of roughly 500 of the donors, approximately 300 Gb of sequence data and 100 million or so unique TCR beta sequences from about 190 million T cells were reported. Donor age, sex, ethnicity and CMV serostatus were compiled alongside the repertoire data. To study patterns of TCR occurrence, a later analysis re-analyzed previously published TCR beta repertoires from 666 donors and added high-resolution HLA genotyping. Because of strong linkage in the cohort, roughly five DR-DQ haplotypes were treated as single units for association and clustering. To predict cytomegalovirus infection status, the study brought together high-throughput TCR immunosequencing, statistical association of individual TCRs with disease status, and machine learning. In addition to the first cohort of 666 subjects, a separate validation cohort of 130 or so different subjects was used. In the later analysis, no new phenotypic data were used to find candidate immune exposures; instead, reliance was placed on TCR beta sequences and their occurrence across donors. A later genetic analysis used genome-wide SNP genotypes for about three fifths of the 666 donors, treating that subset as a discovery cohort. To decide whether each TCR beta V gene segment behaved as functional or pseudogenic, an earlier analysis of fewer than 750 of the donors relied on high-throughput TCR beta sequencing. Approximately 300 gigabases of sequencing data and approximately 85 million unique TCR sequences were included in an early release covering roughly 600 HLA-typed donors. The study profiled the T cell repertoires of under 700 subjects by immunosequencing and related them to cytomegalovirus serostatus. Of the 300 to 400 genotyped donors, approximately 82% fell in the genetic ancestry cluster associated with self-reported Caucasian donors. Across approximately 400 genotyped donors of the cohort, an average of roughly 200,000 unique TCR beta nucleotide sequences per donor were sequenced, and roughly 17% of those sequences were non-productive. Both class I and class II loci were covered by HLA typing, at four-digit resolution. The number of typed donors differed by locus: about 629-640 for A, B, C, DRB1 and DQB1; about 520 for DQA1; 606 for DPA1; and around 450 for DPB1. The aim of the study was to test whether cataloging public T cell receptors could identify signatures of past pathogen exposure. Every discovery cohort repertoire had been produced on one sequencing platform.

The library came from the immunoSEQ multiplex PCR assay. For the multiplex PCR, a mixture combining 60 forward primers for TCR Vbeta segments and 13 reverse primers for TCR Jbeta segments was used. The CDR3 region of rearranged TCR beta genes was amplified from genomic DNA by a multiplex PCR assay. Amplified TCR beta libraries were sequenced as 87-base-pair reads on the Illumina HiSeq System. In the authors' own workflow: In a later analysis, some 80 million unique TCR beta chains were counted across the roughly 670 repertoires, and roughly 10 million of these chains were shared by at least two donors. Raw reads were error-corrected and collapsed into unique sequences with a nearest-neighbor algorithm that merged closely related sequences to remove PCR and sequencing errors. To assign V, D and J gene segments, CDR3 sequences were aligned to IMGT reference sequences. Each retained sequence needed at least a six-nucleotide match to both a V gene segment and a J gene segment. Rearrangements were classified as productive when the CDR3 lacked stop codons and remained in frame with V and J, and all other rearrangements were classified as non-productive. Following IMGT convention, CDR3 was defined as the stretch from the second conserved V-encoded cysteine to the conserved J-encoded phenylalanine. The earlier analysis of about 500 of the donors excluded sequences that lacked an unambiguous match to a single V gene segment. In an earlier analysis of more than 500 of the donors, a V segment was called functional when productive rearrangements were above 56.7%, and segregating when the standard deviation between donors exceeded 5%. A statistical classification framework was built to diagnose cytomegalovirus status from the catalog of TCR beta chain sequences. In a later analysis, V and J genes were assigned by comparing TCR nucleotide sequences against IMGT/GENE-DB human TR gene sequences. Using the TCRdist pipeline, a later analysis assigned CDR3 sequences along with most-parsimonious VDJ recombination scenarios. In a later analysis, every TCR beta chain was defined by the combination of its CDR3 amino acid sequence and its V-gene family, and reads without a unique V-gene family were dropped. To address suspected cross-contamination and a sequencing artifact, a later analysis removed several hundred highly shared, low-generation-probability nucleotide sequences. In a later analysis, a clonal expansion index was calculated for each public chain from normalized within-repertoire ranks of inferred template counts. In a later analysis, generation probabilities were computed with a VDJ recombination model fitted to out-of-frame rearrangements, and the resulting probabilities were checked against IGoR. In a later analysis, TCR-TCR, TCR-HLA and TCR-CMV co-occurrence was scored with hypergeometric tests, and a repertoire-size bias correction was applied to TCR pairs. A later analysis estimated false discovery rates by permuting HLA or CMV assignments 20 times. In a later analysis, co-occurring TCRs were grouped using DBSCAN, with TCRdist sequence similarity added in when clustering inside HLA-allele-positive subsets. Repertoires with fewer than 30,000 or more than 120,000 public chains were left out of co-occurrence clustering, as were about 5 repertoires with anomalous nucleotide sharing. Here the immuneACCESS table is served through TCRdb, limited to in-frame sequences with V and J called. Missing clones are a known gap in these copies; in checked studies unresolved V genes cover under half, and the rest lacks a known reason. V, J and clone size derive from that table, while D and trimming were established from the DNA sequence. Present in this sample are about 160,000 clones, about four fifths of which were seen just once. About 10% of the sample is held by the ten biggest clonotypes.

Study-wide findings and limitations: A group of highly shared sequence variants was considered likely to be a technical artifact of the sequencing pipeline. According to a later analysis, parvovirus B19, influenza, CMV and Epstein-Barr virus appeared linked to several top co-occurrence clusters. When HLA alleles, especially DR and DQ, strongly co-occurred, TCR associations were difficult to assign to individual alleles. The 87-base-pair reads could not distinguish some IMGT-functional V segments, including TRBV6-2 and TRBV6-3, so those segments were excluded. The study listed 164 TCR beta chains as associated with cytomegalovirus. V-gene and J-gene trimming of TCR beta chains was associated with a missense DCLRE1C variant in a later genetic analysis, and the association was replicated in an independent cohort. In vitro tests confirmed that a few of the cytomegalovirus-associated TCR beta chains recognize cytomegalovirus antigens. Because some donors lacked HLA typing at each locus, the association tests relied only on the typed subset. Most CMV-associated TCR beta chains appeared to be HLA-restricted in a later analysis, and the HLA associations seemed to be driven largely by CMV exposure. Only TCR beta chains were sequenced in this cohort, and the absence of alpha or paired-chain data limited detectable features. Roughly uniform sequencing depth across donors was assumed in presence/absence analyses, although this assumption may not hold. Because counts were too low, 15 or so rarely observed V segments, including chromosome 9 orphons, were excluded from the earlier analysis of 587 of the donors. In a later genetic analysis, fewer N-insertions in productive TCRs were reported among donors in an Asian-associated ancestry cluster than the approximately 670-donor mean. The authors suggested that the approach could potentially be generalized to other disease states and immunological phenotypes. Compared with equally common non-associated chains, HLA-associated TCR beta chains in a later analysis were more clonally expanded and had lower generation probabilities. For the cohort, immune exposure information was limited to CMV serostatus. The classifier was reported to diagnose cytomegalovirus status with high specificity and sensitivity in both the original and validation cohorts. A further reported finding was that TCR beta sequences accurately predicted the HLA-A and HLA-B alleles for most subjects in the first cohort. In a later analysis, TCR association rates were found to vary across HLA loci, with the most associated TCRs seen for DRB1 alleles and the fewest for HLA-C alleles. Specific HLA alleles were associated with 15,000 to 20,000 TCR beta sequences at a false discovery rate of 0.05 in a later analysis. In an earlier analysis of roughly 560 of the donors, most TCR beta V segments were observed in productive rearrangements about 87% or about 30% of the time, broadly matching IMGT annotations. Linkage disequilibrium might explain the correlated functional status among segregating V segments, but an unknown experimental factor could not be ruled out. Most TCR sequences were seen in very few donors, while some public TCRs were found in many individuals.

This clone turned up a few times. This receptor's antigen is unknown. Per-base qualities were not stored, and no clone one base away is much larger. The germline ends are 9 bases apart after V is trimmed by 4 bases and J by 2 bases. The germline V gene yields MNHNS for CDR1 and SASEGT for CDR2. The CDR3, from cysteine to phenylalanine, totals 14 residues. Kept here is only the CDR3 DNA, which spans 42 bases and is read in frame from base 1. The cohort comprised several hundred healthy bone marrow donors. At the time of sampling, all cohort members were nominally healthy, though unrecorded immune exposures were likely present. The donor tested CMV seropositive, placing the donor among the approximately 290 seropositive members of the cohort. Each donor provided a peripheral blood sample, and peripheral blood mononuclear cells were used for TCR beta sequencing. Genomic DNA extraction from the blood cell samples was performed with the Qiagen DNeasy Blood Extraction Kit.

Sequencing was performed on PBMCs. The chain employs TRBV6-1 and TRBJ1-5, with no confidently assigned D gene. This TCR was sampled from a man between 45 and 60 years old in good health and CMV-seropositive. The CDR3 region: CASSAREGNQPQHF. The DNA sequence reads TGTGCCAGCAGTGCCCGCGAGGGCAATCAGCCCCAGCATTTT.